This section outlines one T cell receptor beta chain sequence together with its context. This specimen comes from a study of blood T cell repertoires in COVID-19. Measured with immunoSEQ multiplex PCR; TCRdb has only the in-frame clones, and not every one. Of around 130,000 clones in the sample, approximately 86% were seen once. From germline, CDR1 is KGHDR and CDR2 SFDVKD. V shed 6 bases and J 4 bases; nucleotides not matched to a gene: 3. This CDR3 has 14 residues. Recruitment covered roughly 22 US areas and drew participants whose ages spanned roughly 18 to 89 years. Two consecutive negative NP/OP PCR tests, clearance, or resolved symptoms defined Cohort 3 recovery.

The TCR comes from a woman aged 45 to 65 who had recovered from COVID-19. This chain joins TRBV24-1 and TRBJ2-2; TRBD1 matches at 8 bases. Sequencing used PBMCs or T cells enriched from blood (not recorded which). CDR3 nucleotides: TGTGCCACCAGTTCAGGACAGGGCACCGGGGAGCTGTTTTTT. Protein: CATSSGQGTGELFF.